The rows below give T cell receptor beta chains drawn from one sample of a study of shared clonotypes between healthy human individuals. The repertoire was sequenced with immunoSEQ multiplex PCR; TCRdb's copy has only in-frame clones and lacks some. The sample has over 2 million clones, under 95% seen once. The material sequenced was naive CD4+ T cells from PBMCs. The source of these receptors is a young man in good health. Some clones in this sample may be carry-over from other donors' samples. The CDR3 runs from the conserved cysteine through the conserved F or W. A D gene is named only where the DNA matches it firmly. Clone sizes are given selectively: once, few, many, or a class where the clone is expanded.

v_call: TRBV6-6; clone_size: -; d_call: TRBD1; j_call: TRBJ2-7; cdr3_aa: CASSLDRVRYEQYF; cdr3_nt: TGTGCCAGCAGCCTCGACAGGGTGAGGTACGAGCAGTACTTC
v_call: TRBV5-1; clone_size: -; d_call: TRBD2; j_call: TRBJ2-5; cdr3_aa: CATHQSASGRQETQYF; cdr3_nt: TGCGCCACCCATCAATCGGCTAGCGGGCGACAAGAGACCCAGTACTTC
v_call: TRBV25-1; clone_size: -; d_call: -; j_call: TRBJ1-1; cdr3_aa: CASKVDSYTEAFF; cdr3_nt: TGTGCCAGCAAAGTCGACAGTTACACTGAAGCTTTCTTT
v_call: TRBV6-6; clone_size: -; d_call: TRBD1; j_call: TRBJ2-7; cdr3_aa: CASRPGTAYEQYF; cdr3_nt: TGTGCCAGCAGACCCGGGACAGCATACGAGCAGTACTTC
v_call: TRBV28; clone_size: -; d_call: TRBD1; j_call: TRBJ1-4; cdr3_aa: CASSFPGGNEKLFF; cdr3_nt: TGTGCCAGCAGTTTCCCAGGGGGGAATGAAAAACTGTTTTTT
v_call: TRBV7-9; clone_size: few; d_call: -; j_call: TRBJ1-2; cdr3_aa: CASSLGRNYGYTF; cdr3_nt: TGTGCCAGCAGCTTAGGGCGGAACTATGGCTACACCTTC
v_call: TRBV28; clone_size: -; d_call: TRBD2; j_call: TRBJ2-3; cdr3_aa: CASKRGGTDTQYF; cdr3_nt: TGTGCCAGCAAGCGGGGAGGCACAGATACGCAGTATTTT
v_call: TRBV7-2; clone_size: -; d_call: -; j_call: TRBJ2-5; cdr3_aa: CASSLGGKETQYF; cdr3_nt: TGTGCCAGCAGCTTAGGCGGTAAAGAGACCCAGTACTTC
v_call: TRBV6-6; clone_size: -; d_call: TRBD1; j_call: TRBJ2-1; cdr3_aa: CASSLRDRVFHEQFF; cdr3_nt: TGTGCCAGCAGCCTCCGGGACAGGGTATTTCATGAGCAGTTCTTC
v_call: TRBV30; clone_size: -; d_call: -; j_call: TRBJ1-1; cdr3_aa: CAWSVRRRGATEAFF; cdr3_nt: TGTGCCTGGAGTGTAAGAAGACGGGGGGCCACTGAAGCTTTCTTT
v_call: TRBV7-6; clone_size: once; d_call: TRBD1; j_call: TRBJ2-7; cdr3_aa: CASSASTGFYEQYF; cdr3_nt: TGTGCCAGCAGCGCCTCGACAGGGTTTTACGAGCAGTACTTC
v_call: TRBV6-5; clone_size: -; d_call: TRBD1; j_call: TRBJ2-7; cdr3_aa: CASSYSPGGPYEQYF; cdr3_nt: TGTGCCAGCAGTTACTCTCCAGGGGGCCCCTACGAGCAGTACTTC
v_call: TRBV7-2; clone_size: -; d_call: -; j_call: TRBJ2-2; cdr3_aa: CASSWTTNTGELFF; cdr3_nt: TGTGCCAGCAGTTGGACTACCAACACCGGGGAGCTGTTTTTT
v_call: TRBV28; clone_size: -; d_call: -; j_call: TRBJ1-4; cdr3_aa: CASNSGATNEKLFF; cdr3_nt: TGTGCCAGCAATTCGGGGGCAACTAATGAAAAACTGTTTTTT
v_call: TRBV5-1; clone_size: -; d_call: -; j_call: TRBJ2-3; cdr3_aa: CASSPEPLGNTDTQYF; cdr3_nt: TGCGCCAGCAGCCCGGAACCCTTAGGGAACACAGATACGCAGTATTTT
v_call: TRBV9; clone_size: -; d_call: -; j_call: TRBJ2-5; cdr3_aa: CASSVGDSYRLETQYF; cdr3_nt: TGTGCCAGCAGCGTTGGGGACTCCTATAGATTGGAGACCCAGTACTTC
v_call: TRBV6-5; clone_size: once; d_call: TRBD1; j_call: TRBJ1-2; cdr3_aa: CASTRQGSEGYTF; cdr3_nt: TGTGCCAGCACCCGACAGGGGTCTGAGGGCTACACCTTC
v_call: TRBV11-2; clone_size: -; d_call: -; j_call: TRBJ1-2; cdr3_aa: CASSLLGGYGYTF; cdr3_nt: TGTGCCAGCAGCTTATTAGGGGGCTATGGCTACACCTTC
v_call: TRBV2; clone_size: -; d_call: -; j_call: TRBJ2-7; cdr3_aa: CASSEGVRAEEQYF; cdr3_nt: TGTGCCAGCAGTGAAGGGGTCAGGGCGGAGGAGCAGTACTTC
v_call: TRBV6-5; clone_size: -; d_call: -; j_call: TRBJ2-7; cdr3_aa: CASSFGVPGPYEQYF; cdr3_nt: TGTGCCAGCAGTTTCGGGGTGCCTGGACCATACGAGCAGTACTTC
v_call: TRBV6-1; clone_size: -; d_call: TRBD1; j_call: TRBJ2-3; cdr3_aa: CASSGNDRGGTDTQYF; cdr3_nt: TGTGCCAGCAGTGGGAACGACAGGGGTGGCACAGATACGCAGTATTTT
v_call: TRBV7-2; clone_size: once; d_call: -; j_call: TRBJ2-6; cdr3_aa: CASSLRSSGANVLTF; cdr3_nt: TGTGCCAGCAGCTTACGGAGCTCTGGGGCCAACGTCCTGACTTTC
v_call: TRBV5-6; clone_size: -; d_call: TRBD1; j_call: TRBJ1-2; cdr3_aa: CASSTPTGQNYGYTF; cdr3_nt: TGTGCCAGCAGCACCCCGACAGGGCAGAACTATGGCTACACCTTC
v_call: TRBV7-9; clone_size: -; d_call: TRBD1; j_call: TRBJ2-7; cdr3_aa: CASSLATGGVGEQYF; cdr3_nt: TGTGCCAGCAGCTTAGCGACAGGGGGAGTGGGCGAGCAGTACTTC